A single sample gave rise to the 10 T cell receptor beta chains below, sequenced in a study of T cells in Graves' hyperthyroidism and ophthalmopathy. Using RNA transcripts as the source, TCR beta CDR3 regions were amplified. In the first-round RT-PCR of the TCR CDR3, the HTBI primer set was used. TCRdb called the multiplex PCR reads again in MiXCR, with one record for every CDR3 protein. The data show hundreds of thousands of distinct CDR3 sequences, with approximately 25% seen just once and about 10% held by the top ten. Sequencing used blood. Receptors were obtained from a woman in her 30s with Graves' ophthalmopathy.

There are many counts of this clonotype. The V gene is TRBV13, the J gene TRBJ2-7; 8 nucleotides agree with TRBD1. V was clipped by 4 bases and J by 7 bases; unmatched bases: 9. Germline V CDR1 and CDR2: PRHDT, FYEKMQ (reference sequence). This CDR3 is 14 amino acids long. CDR3 DNA sequence: TGTGCCAGCAGCTCAATGGACAGGGCTGTTGAGCAGTACTTC. This sequence encodes CASSSMDRAVEQYF.

This clonotype was detected ten times or more. The J gene is TRBJ1-2, the V gene TRBV6-4, with 9 bases identical to TRBD1. The V segment lost 6 bases and the J segment 7 bases; nucleotides outside the gene matches: 12. Per the germline V gene, CDR1 is MRHNA and CDR2 is SNTAGT. The CDR3 sequence is 15 residues long. CDR3 loop: CASSETDRGLGGYTF. The CDR3 DNA reads as TGTGCCAGCAGCGAGACGGACAGGGGCTTAGGTGGCTACACCTTC.

The chain uses TRBV12-3 or TRBV12-4 and TRBJ1-2; 9 bases fit TRBD1. The CDR3 consists of 14 residues. J lost 6 bases, V lost 3 bases, and 5 bases had no gene match. The CDR3 loop is CASSFRDREDGYTF. CDR3 sequence (DNA): TGTGCCAGCAGTTTCCGGGACAGGGAAGATGGCTACACCTTC.

This chain joins TRBV12-3 or TRBV12-4 and TRBJ1-2; D gene uncertain. V lost 5 bases and J 4 bases, leaving 14 bases between the germline ends. The CDR3 is 14 residues long. The CDR3 nucleotides are TGTGCCAGCAGTGAACAGCATCAAAGCTATGGCTACACCTTC. Translation: CASSEQHQSYGYTF.

This clonotype was counted at least ten times. The chain joins TRBV11-1 to TRBJ1-1, with TRBD1 matching over 8 bases. Germline V lookup: CDR1 SGHAT, CDR2 FQDESV (reference sequence). The ends lost 5 bases at V and 0 bases at J; junction bases unmatched: 8. The CDR3 has 16 amino acids. CDR3 amino acids: CASSLTPGQVNTEAFF. In nucleotides, the CDR3 is TGTGCCAGCAGCCTAACTCCGGGACAGGTGAACACTGAAGCTTTCTTT.

This clonotype has at least ten counts. Written as DNA, the CDR3 is TGTGCCAGCAGCTTAAGGCAGGGGGTATGGTTACCCCTCCACTTT. It encodes CASSLRQGVWLPLHF. This chain joins TRBV7-8 and TRBJ1-6; 7 bases map to TRBD1. This CDR3 region has 15 residues. CDR1 and CDR2 from the germline V gene are SGHVS and FQNEAQ. The trim removed 2 bases at V and 12 bases at J, leaving 10 bases unmatched.

The chain employs TRBV7-3 and TRBJ2-2, with 9 bases fitting TRBD1. The CDR3 is 16 residues long. J was trimmed by 1 base and V by 5 bases; bases with no gene match: 5. Germline V gives CDR1 SGHTA, CDR2 FQGTGA. In DNA, the CDR3 is TGTGCCAGCAGCCCCGCGGGACAGGGGAACACCGGGGAGCTGTTTTTT. Translated, it gives CASSPAGQGNTGELFF.

As for this clonotype: The junction shows a germline mismatch at one end, possibly a read error. The rearrangement joins TRBV6-2 or TRBV6-3 to TRBJ1-3; D unclear. CDR3 length: 17 amino acids. CDR1 and CDR2 from the germline V gene are MNHEY and SVGEGT. In DNA, the CDR3 is TGTACCAGCAGTTACCCGTTGGACGGCGTCTCTGGAAACACCATATATTTT. It specifies CTSSYPLDGVSGNTIYF.

In its sample, this clonotype was seen many times. The chain uses TRBV6-2 or TRBV6-3 and TRBJ2-5; 8 nucleotides align to TRBD2. The V segment lost 7 bases and the J segment 1 base; nucleotides outside the gene matches: 5. This CDR3 region has 14 residues. Looked up from germline, CDR1 is MNHEY and CDR2 is SVGEGT. The CDR3 DNA reads as TGTGCCAGCACGCCGGCGGGGGGCCAAGAGACCCAGTACTTC. Protein sequence: CASTPAGGQETQYF.

This clonotype was recorded many times. This CDR3 is CASSPYSGANYGYTF. The DNA of the CDR3 is TGTGCCAGCAGCCCTTACTCAGGGGCCAACTATGGCTACACCTTC. The V and J genes are TRBV14 and TRBJ1-2; maybe TRBD1 (6 bases). Germline V gene data show CDR1 as SGHDN and CDR2 as FVKESK. V was clipped by 4 bases and J by 2 bases, with 14 bases between them. CDR3 length equals 15 residues.